The clone carrying this T cell receptor (beta chain) was observed once. Libraries were prepared by immunoSEQ multiplex PCR; TCRdb keeps only in-frame clonotypes and omits some of them. The sample records around 250,000 clones, more than 70% being singletons. This sample was included in a study of blood T cell repertoires in COVID-19. Germline V lookup: CDR1 GTSNPN, CDR2 SVGIG (reference sequence). CDR3 size: 12 residues. Trimming took off 5 bases at V and 2 bases at J, with 9 bases between the two ends. Material for sequencing was peripheral blood. V is TRBV30 and J is TRBJ1-2; weak D call: TRBD1 (6 bases). The sequence was collected from an older man with acute or convalescent COVID-19. DNA for the CDR3: TGTGCCTGGGCAGACAGGAACTATGGCTACACCTTC. Translated, it gives CAWADRNYGYTF.